This TCR beta chain was captured in a study of CD8 T cells in ankylosing spondylitis (dated 2017 in TCRdb). Context from the whole study: To find TCR variants linked to disease, the study profiled T cell receptor beta repertoires in ankylosing spondylitis patients and healthy donors. The full study cohort comprised about 23 ankylosing spondylitis patients and roughly 110 healthy donors. Peripheral blood was sampled, and synovial fluid was additionally collected from ankylosing spondylitis patients. On the study overall, not on this receptor specifically: Some of the motif variants had been reported before in the synovial fluid and blood of reactive arthritis patients, a finding that suggests common disease-initiation mechanisms. A TCR beta motif of fewer than 10 highly homologous amino acid variants appeared characteristic of blood from ankylosing spondylitis patients. In peripheral blood, the disease-linked clones were found at relatively low frequencies and had a CD8+ phenotype. According to the report, matched synovial fluid samples from ankylosing spondylitis patients were significantly enriched for the disease-linked clones.

Spanning cysteine to phenylalanine, the CDR3 consists of 12 amino acids. The kept DNA is CDR3 alone, 36 bases in frame from the first base. For CDR1 and CDR2, the germline V gene lists MDHEN and SYDVKM. V is shortened by 10 bases, J by 3 bases, and the region joining them spans 13 bases. The sample was run on an Illumina HiSeq 2500. Quantitative 5'-RACE with molecular barcodes was the method used to prepare the TCR beta libraries. As for how the authors treated the data: A new computational method based on a probabilistic model of VDJ rearrangement was used to identify disease-linked TCR variants. The public reads were reanalyzed by TCRdb: fastp trimming at Q25, MiXCR alignment, in-frame beta chains only. For every CDR3 protein sequence, its rows merge into one entry that carries the most common genes and DNA. The V and J calls come from TCRdb's annotation, not from the publication. The sample table records about 36,000 distinct CDR3 sequences; 8% to 13% of these occur just once. The ten largest make up around 20% of the sample.

This clonotype has a handful of counts. No cognate antigen has been identified for it. The input lacks base qualities; no much larger clone sits a single base away. Synovial fluid samples were paired with blood samples taken from the same ankylosing spondylitis patients. Sequenced input: synovial fluid, either unsorted or a sorted T cell fraction (not recorded which). Recombination joined TRBV28 with TRBJ2-7, with the D gene uncertain. This receptor was obtained from a male donor with ankylosing spondylitis. DNA sequence: TGTGCCACCCAAGGTGTTCGCTACGAGCAGTACTTC. Translated, this is CATQGVRYEQYF.